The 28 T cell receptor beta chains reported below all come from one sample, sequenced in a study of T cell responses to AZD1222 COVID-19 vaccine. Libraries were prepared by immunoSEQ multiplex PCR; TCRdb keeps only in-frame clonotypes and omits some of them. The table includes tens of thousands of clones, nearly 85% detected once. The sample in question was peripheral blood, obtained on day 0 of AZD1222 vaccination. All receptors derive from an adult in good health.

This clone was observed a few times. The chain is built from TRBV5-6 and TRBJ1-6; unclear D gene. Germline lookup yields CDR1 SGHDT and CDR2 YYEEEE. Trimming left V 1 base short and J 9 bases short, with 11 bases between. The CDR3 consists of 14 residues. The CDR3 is CASSLWGIGSPLHF. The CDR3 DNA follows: TGTGCCAGCAGCTTGTGGGGAATTGGTTCACCCCTCCACTTT.

The CDR3 loop reads CASSFSSGYGYTF. The DNA for the CDR3 is TGTGCCAGCAGTTTTAGCAGCGGCTATGGCTACACCTTC. V usage is TRBV27 and J usage is TRBJ1-2; no reliable D call. The CDR3 has 13 amino acids. Germline V gives CDR1 MNHEY, CDR2 SMNVEV (reference sequence). Deletions cut 3 bases from V and 4 bases from J, with 9 bases between.

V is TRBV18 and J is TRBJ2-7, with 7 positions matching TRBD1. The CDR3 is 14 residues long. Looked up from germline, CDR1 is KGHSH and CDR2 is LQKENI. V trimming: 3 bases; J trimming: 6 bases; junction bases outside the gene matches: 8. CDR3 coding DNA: TGTGCCAGCTCACCGATACAGGGGCCCACCGAGCAGTACTTC. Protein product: CASSPIQGPTEQYF.

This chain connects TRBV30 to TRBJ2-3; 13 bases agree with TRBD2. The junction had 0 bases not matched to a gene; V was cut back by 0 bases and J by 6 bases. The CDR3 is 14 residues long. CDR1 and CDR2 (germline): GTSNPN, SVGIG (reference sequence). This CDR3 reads CAWSVLAGGDTQYF. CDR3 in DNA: TGTGCCTGGAGTGTACTAGCGGGAGGGGATACGCAGTATTTT.

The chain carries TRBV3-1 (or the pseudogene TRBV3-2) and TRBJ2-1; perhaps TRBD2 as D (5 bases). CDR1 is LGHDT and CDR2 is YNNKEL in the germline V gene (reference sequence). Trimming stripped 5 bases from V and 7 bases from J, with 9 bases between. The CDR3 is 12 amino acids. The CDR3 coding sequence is TGTGCCAGCAGCTGGACGGGGAATGAGCAGTTCTTC. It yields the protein CASSWTGNEQFF.

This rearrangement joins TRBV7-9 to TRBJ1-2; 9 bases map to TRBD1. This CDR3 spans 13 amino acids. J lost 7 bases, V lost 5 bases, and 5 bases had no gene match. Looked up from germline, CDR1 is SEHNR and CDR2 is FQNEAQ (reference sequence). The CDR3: CASSLTGGLGYTF. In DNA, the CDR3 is TGTGCCAGCAGCCTGACAGGGGGGCTTGGCTACACCTTC. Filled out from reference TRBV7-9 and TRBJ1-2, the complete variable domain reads DTGVSQNPRHKITKRGQNVTFRCDPISEHNRLYWYRQTLGQGPEFLTYFQNEAQLEKSRLLSDRFSAERPKGSFSTLEIQRTEQGDSAMYLCASSLTGGLGYTFGSGTRLTVV.

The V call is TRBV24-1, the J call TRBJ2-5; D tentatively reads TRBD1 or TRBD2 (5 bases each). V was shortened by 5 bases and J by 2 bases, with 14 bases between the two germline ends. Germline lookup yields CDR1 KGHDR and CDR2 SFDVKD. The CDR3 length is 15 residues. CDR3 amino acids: CATSAFGTPQETQYF. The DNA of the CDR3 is TGTGCCACCAGTGCGTTCGGGACGCCACAAGAGACCCAGTACTTC.

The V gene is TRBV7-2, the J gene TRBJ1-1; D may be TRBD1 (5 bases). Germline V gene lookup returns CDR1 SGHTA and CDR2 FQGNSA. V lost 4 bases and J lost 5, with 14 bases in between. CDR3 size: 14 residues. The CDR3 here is CASSYLGARTEAFF. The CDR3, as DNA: TGTGCCAGCAGCTACCTAGGGGCGCGAACTGAAGCTTTCTTT.

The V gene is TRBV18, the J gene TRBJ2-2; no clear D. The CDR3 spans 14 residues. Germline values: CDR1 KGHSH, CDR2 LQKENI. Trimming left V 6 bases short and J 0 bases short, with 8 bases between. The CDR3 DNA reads TGTGCCAGCTCCGAGCAGACGAACACCGGGGAGCTGTTTTTT. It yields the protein CASSEQTNTGELFF. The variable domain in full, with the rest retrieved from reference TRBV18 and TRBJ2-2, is NAGVMQNPRHLVRRRGQEARLRCSPMKGHSHVYWYRQLPEEGLKFMVYLQKENIIDESGMPKERFSAEFPKEGPSILRIQQVVRGDSAAYFCASSEQTNTGELFFGEGSRLTVL.

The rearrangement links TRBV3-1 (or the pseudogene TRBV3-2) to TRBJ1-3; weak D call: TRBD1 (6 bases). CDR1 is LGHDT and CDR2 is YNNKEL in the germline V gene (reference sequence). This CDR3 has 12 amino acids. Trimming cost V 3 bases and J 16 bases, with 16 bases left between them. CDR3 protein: CASSQSTGTPYF. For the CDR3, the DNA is TGTGCCAGCAGCCAGAGTACCGGGACACCCTATTTT.

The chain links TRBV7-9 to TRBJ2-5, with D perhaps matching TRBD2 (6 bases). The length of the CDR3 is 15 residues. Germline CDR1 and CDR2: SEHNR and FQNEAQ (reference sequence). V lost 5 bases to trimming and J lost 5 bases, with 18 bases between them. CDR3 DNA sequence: TGTGCCAGCAGCACTAGCTTCGCGGGATTGGAGACCCAGTACTTC. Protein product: CASSTSFAGLETQYF. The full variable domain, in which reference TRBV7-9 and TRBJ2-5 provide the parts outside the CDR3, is DTGVSQNPRHKITKRGQNVTFRCDPISEHNRLYWYRQTLGQGPEFLTYFQNEAQLEKSRLLSDRFSAERPKGSFSTLEIQRTEQGDSAMYLCASSTSFAGLETQYFGPGTRLLVL.

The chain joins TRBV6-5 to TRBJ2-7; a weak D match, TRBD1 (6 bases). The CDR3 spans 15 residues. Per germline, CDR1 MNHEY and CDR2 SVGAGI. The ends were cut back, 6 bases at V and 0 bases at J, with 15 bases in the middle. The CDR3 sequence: CASRSGTQSSYEQYF. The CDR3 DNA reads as TGTGCCAGCAGATCCGGGACACAAAGCTCCTACGAGCAGTACTTC.

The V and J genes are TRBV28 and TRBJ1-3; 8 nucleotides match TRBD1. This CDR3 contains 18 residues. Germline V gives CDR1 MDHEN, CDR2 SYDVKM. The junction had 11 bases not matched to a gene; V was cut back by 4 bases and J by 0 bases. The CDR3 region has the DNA TGTGCCAGCAGTTCGCCGGGACAGGAGTATTTCTCTGGAAACACCATATATTTT. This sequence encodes CASSSPGQEYFSGNTIYF.

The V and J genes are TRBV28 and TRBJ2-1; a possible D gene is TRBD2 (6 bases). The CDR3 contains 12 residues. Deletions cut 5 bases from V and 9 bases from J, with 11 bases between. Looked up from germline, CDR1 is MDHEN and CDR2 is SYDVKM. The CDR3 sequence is CASSDSGVEQFF. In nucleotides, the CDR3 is TGTGCCAGCAGTGATAGCGGAGTTGAGCAGTTCTTC. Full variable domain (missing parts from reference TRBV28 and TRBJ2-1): DVKVTQSSRYLVKRTGEKVFLECVQDMDHENMFWYRQDPGLGLRLIYFSYDVKMKEKGDIPEGYSVSREKKERFSLILESASTNQTSMYLCASSDSGVEQFFGPGTRLTVL.

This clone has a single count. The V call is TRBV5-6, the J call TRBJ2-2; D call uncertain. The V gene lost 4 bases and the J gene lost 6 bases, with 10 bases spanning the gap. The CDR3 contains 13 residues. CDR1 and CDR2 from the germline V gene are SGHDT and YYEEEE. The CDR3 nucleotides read TGTGCCAGCAGCCTTCCGGATGCCGGGGAGCTGTTTTTT. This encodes CASSLPDAGELFF. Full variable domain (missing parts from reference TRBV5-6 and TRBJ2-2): DAGVTQSPTHLIKTRGQQVTLRCSPKSGHDTVSWYQQALGQGPQFIFQYYEEEERQRGNFPDRFSGHQFPNYSSELNVNALLLGDSALYLCASSLPDAGELFFGEGSRLTVL.

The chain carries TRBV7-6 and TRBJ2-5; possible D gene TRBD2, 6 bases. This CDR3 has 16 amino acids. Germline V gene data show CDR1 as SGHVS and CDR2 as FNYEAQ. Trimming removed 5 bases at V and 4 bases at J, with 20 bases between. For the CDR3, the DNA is TGTGCCAGCAGCGGAAGGGAGGCAGGGATGGGAGAGACCCAGTACTTC. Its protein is CASSGREAGMGETQYF.

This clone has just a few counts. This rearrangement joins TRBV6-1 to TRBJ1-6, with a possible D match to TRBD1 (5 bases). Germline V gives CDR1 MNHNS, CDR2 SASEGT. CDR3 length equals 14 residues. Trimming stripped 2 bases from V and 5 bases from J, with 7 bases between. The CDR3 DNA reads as TGTGCCAGCAGTGAATACAGGCATAATTCACCCCTCCACTTT. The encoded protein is CASSEYRHNSPLHF.

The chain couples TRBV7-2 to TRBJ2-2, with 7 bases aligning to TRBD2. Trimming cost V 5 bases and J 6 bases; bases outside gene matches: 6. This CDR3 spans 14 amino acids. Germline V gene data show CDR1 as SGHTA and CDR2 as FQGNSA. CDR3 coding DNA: TGTGCCAGCAGCAACGGGGCGGGGGCCGGGGAGCTGTTTTTT. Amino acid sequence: CASSNGAGAGELFF.

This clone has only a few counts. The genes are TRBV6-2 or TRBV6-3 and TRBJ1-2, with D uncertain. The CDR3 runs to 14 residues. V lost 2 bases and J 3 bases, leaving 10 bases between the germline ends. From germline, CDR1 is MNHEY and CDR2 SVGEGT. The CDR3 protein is CASSYLDAYYGYTF. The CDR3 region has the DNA TGTGCCAGCAGTTACCTGGACGCGTACTATGGCTACACCTTC.

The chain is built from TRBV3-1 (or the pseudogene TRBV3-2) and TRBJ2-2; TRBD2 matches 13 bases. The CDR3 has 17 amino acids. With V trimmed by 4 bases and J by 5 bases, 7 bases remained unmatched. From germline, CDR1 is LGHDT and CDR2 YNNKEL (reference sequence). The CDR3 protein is CASSLTSGRSTTGELFF. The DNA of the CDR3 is TGTGCCAGCAGCCTGACTAGCGGGAGGTCAACAACCGGGGAGCTGTTTTTT.

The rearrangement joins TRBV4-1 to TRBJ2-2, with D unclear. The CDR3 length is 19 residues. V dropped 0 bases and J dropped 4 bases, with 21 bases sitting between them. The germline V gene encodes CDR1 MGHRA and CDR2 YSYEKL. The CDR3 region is CASSQDPSSSVGLTGELFF. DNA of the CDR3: TGCGCCAGCAGCCAAGATCCGAGTAGCTCCGTAGGTCTCACCGGGGAGCTGTTTTTT.

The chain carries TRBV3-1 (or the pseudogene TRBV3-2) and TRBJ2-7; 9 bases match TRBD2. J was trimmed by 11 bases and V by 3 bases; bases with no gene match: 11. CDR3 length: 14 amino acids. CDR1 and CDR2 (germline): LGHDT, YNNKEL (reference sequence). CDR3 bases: TGTGCCAGCAGCCAGGCGAGCGGGGGGTCCAGGGAGTACTTC. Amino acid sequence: CASSQASGGSREYF.

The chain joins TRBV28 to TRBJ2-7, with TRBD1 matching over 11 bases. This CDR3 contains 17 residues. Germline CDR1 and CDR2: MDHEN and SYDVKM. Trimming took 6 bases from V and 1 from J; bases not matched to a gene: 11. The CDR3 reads CASRLLPGQGDSYEQYF. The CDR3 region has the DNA TGTGCCAGCAGGCTTTTACCGGGACAGGGGGATTCCTACGAGCAGTACTTC.

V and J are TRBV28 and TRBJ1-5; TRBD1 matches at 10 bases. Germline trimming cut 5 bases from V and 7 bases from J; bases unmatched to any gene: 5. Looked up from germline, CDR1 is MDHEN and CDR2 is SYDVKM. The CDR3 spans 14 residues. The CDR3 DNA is TGTGCCAGCAGTAGGACAGGGGGTAGGCAGCCCCAGCATTTT. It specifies CASSRTGGRQPQHF.

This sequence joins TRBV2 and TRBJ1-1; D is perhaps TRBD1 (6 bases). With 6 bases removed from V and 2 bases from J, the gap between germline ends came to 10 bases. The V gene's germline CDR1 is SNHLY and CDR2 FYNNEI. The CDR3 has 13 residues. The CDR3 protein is CASRRDTNTEAFF. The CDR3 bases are TGTGCCAGCAGACGGGACACCAACACTGAAGCTTTCTTT. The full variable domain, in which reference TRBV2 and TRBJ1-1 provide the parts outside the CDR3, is EPEVTQTPSHQVTQMGQEVILRCVPISNHLYFYWYRQILGQKVEFLVSFYNNEISEKSEIFDDQFSVERPDGSNFTLKIRSTKLEDSAMYFCASRRDTNTEAFFGQGTRLTVV.

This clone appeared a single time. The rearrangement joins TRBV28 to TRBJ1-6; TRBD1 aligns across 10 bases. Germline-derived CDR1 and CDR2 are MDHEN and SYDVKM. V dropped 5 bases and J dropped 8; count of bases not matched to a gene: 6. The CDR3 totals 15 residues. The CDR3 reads CASSPPGQGHSPLHF. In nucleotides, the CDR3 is TGTGCCAGCAGTCCTCCGGGACAGGGGCATTCACCCCTCCACTTT.

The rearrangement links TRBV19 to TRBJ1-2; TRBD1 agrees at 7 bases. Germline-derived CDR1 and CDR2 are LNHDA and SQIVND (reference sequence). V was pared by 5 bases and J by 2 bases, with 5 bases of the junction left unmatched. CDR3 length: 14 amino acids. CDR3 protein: CASSAPGQNYGYTF. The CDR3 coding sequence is TGTGCCAGTAGTGCCCCGGGACAGAACTATGGCTACACCTTC.

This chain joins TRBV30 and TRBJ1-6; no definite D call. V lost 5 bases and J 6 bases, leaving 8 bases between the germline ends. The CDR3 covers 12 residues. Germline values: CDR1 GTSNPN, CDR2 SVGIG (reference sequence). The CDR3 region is CAWSLVNSPLHF. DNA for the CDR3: TGTGCCTGGTCGCTTGTTAATTCACCCCTCCACTTT.